This passage covers 4 T cell receptor beta chains from one sample sequenced in a study of a mutant IDH1 vaccine in newly diagnosed glioma. Time point here: week 47, end of study. In every dose of vaccine, 300 ug of mutant IDH1 20-mer peptide was given alongside topical imiquimod. These receptors' antigens are unknown. Profiling relied on immunoSEQ multiplex PCR, and the TCRdb table lists in-frame clones only, not all of them. The table records tens of thousands of clones, roughly 82% of them present only once. The material sequenced was PBMCs, taken from a glioma patient whose treatment included an IDH1 peptide vaccine. The receptors come from a man aged 18 to 35 with glioma. Some clones in this sample may be carry-over from other donors' samples.

The chain joins TRBV7-9 to TRBJ2-1; 8 nucleotides match TRBD1. This CDR3 is built from 16 residues. From germline, CDR1 is SEHNR and CDR2 FQNEAQ (reference sequence). V lost 5 bases and J lost 8; bases outside the gene matches: 14. CDR3: CASSPPGAGGFDEQFF. The DNA for the CDR3 is TGTGCCAGCAGCCCGCCCGGGGCAGGGGGCTTCGATGAGCAGTTCTTC.

The chain is built from TRBV13 and TRBJ2-1; possible D gene TRBD1, 5 bases. The germline CDR1 and CDR2 sequences are PRHDT and FYEKMQ (reference sequence). CDR3 length: 13 residues. Trimming cost V 3 bases and J 9 bases, with 12 bases left between them. In DNA form, the CDR3 reads TGTGCCAGCAGCTTTGGGCAGGGCAGTGAGCAGTTCTTC. Translated, it gives CASSFGQGSEQFF.

This clone has just a few counts. The chain combines TRBV6-5 with TRBJ1-1; D not resolved. CDR1 MNHEY and CDR2 SVGAGI come from the germline V gene. This CDR3 has 14 amino acids. V was cut by 6 bases and J by 0 bases, with 11 bases left in between. CDR3 nucleotide sequence: TGTGCCAGCAGGGGGTTTGGGGTGAACACTGAAGCTTTCTTT. Translating it yields CASRGFGVNTEAFF.

The J gene is TRBJ2-7, the V gene TRBV7-2; 10 nucleotides agree with TRBD2. The CDR3 length is 15 residues. The V segment lost 5 bases and the J segment 0 bases; nucleotides outside the gene matches: 4. CDR1 is SGHTA and CDR2 is FQGNSA in the germline V gene. As DNA, the CDR3 is TGTGCCAGCAGCCCCGCTAGCGGGAGCTCCTACGAGCAGTACTTC. This sequence encodes CASSPASGSSYEQYF.